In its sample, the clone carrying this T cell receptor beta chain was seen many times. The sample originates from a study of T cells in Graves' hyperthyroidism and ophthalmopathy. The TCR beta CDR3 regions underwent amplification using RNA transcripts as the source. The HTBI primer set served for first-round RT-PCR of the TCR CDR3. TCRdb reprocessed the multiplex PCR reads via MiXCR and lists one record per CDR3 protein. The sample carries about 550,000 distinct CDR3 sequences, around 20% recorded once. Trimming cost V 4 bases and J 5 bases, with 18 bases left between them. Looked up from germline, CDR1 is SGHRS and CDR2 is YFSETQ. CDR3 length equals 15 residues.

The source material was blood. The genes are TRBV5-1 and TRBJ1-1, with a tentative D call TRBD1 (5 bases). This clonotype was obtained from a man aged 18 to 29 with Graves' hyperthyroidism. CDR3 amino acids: CASSRGQGLRTEAFF. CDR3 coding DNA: TGCGCCAGCAGCCGGGGTCAGGGTCTTAGGACTGAAGCTTTCTTT.